These 14 T cell receptor beta chains were sequenced from one sample in a study of T cells expressing NK-cell markers. TCRdb reprocessed the 5' RACE reads and stores each CDR3 protein as one record, lacking DNA. This sample's table reports some 190,000 distinct CDR3 sequences. Sequencing was carried out using blood T cells: a sorted CD56 or NKG2C T cell subset, CD4+ or CD8+ T cells, or bulk PBMC T cells (not recorded which). The origin of the receptors is a man aged 18-75 years in good health.

The V and J genes are TRBV7-9 and TRBJ2-7; no DNA is available, so the TRBD1 call from TCRdb remains unchecked. In germline, CDR1 is SEHNR, CDR2 FQNEAQ (reference sequence). This CDR3 has 14 amino acids. The CDR3 spells CASSLEGGGYEQYF.

The J gene is TRBJ1-1, the V gene TRBV12-3 or TRBV12-4. This CDR3 is 12 amino acids long. The chain's CDR3 is CASSLGAVEAFF.

The rearrangement joins TRBV4-1 to TRBJ2-7; the TRBD2 assignment by TCRdb is unverifiable without DNA. Germline V CDR1 and CDR2: MGHRA, YSYEKL. The CDR3 consists of 14 residues. The CDR3: CASSQGTSGYEQYF.

The rearrangement joins TRBV2 to TRBJ1-4; the D gene TCRdb calls, TRBD1, cannot be checked with no DNA. CDR1 is SNHLY, CDR2 FYNNEI, per germline. This CDR3 has 15 residues. The CDR3 region is CASSQWGPTNEKLFF. The full variable domain, completed using reference TRBV2 and TRBJ1-4, is EPEVTQTPSHQVTQMGQEVILRCVPISNHLYFYWYRQILGQKVEFLVSFYNNEISEKSEIFDDQFSVERPDGSNFTLKIRSTKLEDSAMYFCASSQWGPTNEKLFFGSGTQLSVL.

This chain joins TRBV7-2 and TRBJ2-7; no DNA is available, so the TRBD1 call from TCRdb remains unchecked. Germline V gives CDR1 SGHTA, CDR2 FQGNSA. This CDR3 has 15 residues. The CDR3 here is CASSPPGLGTYEQYF.

V gene TRBV12-3 or TRBV12-4 combines with J gene TRBJ2-3; with no DNA, the TCRdb D assignment of TRBD2 cannot be verified. The CDR3 length is 15 residues. CDR3 protein: CASSLPGLTTDTQYF.

V and J are TRBV7-9 and TRBJ2-1; TCRdb indicates TRBD1, and absent DNA this call remains unverified. The CDR3 runs to 12 residues. CDR1 is SEHNR, CDR2 FQNEAQ, per germline (reference sequence). The CDR3 here is CASTLEGVEQFF.

This sequence joins TRBV12-5 and TRBJ2-3; TCRdb names TRBD2, which stays unverified in the absence of DNA. This CDR3 is built from 15 residues. CDR1 is LGHNT and CDR2 is FRNRAP in the germline V gene. CDR3 residues: CASGLGGEITDTQYF.

The CDR3 loop is CASSETSTPGNEQFF. V usage is TRBV9 and J usage is TRBJ2-1; checking the TCRdb D call of TRBD1 is not possible without DNA. Germline V gene lookup returns CDR1 SGDLS and CDR2 YYNGEE. The CDR3 has 15 residues.

CDR3 loop: CASSVATWETQYF. The genes are TRBV9 and TRBJ2-5. This CDR3 comprises 13 residues. Germline loops: CDR1 SGDLS, CDR2 YYNGEE.

The chain carries TRBV6-5 and TRBJ2-7. Per germline, CDR1 MNHEY and CDR2 SVGAGI. There are 13 residues in the CDR3. This CDR3 reads CASSYFDGYEQYF.

The chain has TRBV28 and TRBJ2-5. The CDR3 runs to 12 residues. Germline CDR1 reads MDHEN; CDR2 reads SYDVKM. CDR3 amino acids: CASLETGETQYF.

The chain is built from TRBV5-1 and TRBJ2-1. CDR1 and CDR2 from the germline V gene are SGHRS and YFSETQ. This CDR3 region has 15 residues. CDR3: CASSLIVYRSDEQFF.

V usage is TRBV18 and J usage is TRBJ1-5; there is no DNA to check the TCRdb D call of TRBD1. There are 16 residues in the CDR3. The germline CDR1 and CDR2 sequences are KGHSH and LQKENI. The CDR3 region is CASSEPGHPSGQPQHF.